This entry concerns a single TCR beta chain. Sequencing used immunoSEQ multiplex PCR; TCRdb keeps in-frame clones, though not all of them. The repertoire has about 520,000 clones, almost 80% of them found once; the top ten carry around 12%. The sample comes from a study of shared clonotypes between healthy human individuals. Per the germline V gene, CDR1 is MNHNS and CDR2 is SASEGT. The CDR3 runs to 14 residues. The J segment lost 4 bases and the V segment lost 11 bases, leaving 8 bases of the junction unmatched. The V and J genes are TRBV6-1 and TRBJ2-3, with TRBD1 matching over 11 bases. The TCR was taken from a woman in her 40s in good health. Some clones in this sample may be carry-over from other donors' samples. Sequenced sample: PBMCs. The CDR3 reads CAGKRTGGADTQYF. CDR3 DNA sequence: TGTGCCGGCAAACGGACAGGGGGCGCAGATACGCAGTATTTT.